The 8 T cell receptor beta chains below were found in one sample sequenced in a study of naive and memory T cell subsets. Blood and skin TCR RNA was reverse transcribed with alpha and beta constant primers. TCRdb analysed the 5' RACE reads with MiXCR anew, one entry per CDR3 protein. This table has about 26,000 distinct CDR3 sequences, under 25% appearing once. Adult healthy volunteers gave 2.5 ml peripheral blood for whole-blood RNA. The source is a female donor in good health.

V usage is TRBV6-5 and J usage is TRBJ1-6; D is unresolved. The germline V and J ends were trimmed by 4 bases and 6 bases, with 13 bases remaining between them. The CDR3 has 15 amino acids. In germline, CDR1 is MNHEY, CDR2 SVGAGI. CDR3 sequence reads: CASSSAGGPNSPLHF. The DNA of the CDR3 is TGTGCCAGCAGTTCCGCCGGAGGTCCTAATTCACCCCTCCACTTT.

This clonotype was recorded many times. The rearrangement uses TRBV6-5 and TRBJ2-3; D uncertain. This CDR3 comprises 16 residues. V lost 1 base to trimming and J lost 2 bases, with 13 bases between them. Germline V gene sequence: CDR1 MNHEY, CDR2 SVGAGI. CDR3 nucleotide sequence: TGTGCCAGCAGTTACTTACCGGGTTCCTCCACAGATACGCAGTATTTT. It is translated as CASSYLPGSSTDTQYF.

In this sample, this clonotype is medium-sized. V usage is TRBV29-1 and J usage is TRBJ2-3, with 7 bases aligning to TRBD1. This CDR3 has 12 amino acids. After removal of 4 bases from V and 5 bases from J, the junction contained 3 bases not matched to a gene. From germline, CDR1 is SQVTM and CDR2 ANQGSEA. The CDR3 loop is CSVGQGGDTQYF. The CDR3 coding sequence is TGCAGCGTTGGACAGGGCGGAGATACGCAGTATTTT.

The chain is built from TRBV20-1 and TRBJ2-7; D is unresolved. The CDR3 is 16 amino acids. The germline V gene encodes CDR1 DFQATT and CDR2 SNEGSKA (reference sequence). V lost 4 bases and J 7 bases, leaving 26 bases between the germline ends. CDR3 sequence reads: CSAKNARQVGRAEQYF. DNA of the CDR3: TGCAGTGCTAAAAACGCACGGCAGGTCGGTAGGGCGGAGCAGTACTTC.

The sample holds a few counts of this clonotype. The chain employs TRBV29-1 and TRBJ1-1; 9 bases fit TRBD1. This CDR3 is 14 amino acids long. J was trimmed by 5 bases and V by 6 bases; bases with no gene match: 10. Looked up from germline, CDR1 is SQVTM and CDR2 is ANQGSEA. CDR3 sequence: CSVDSDRGRTEAFF. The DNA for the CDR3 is TGCAGCGTCGACTCCGACAGGGGGAGGACTGAAGCTTTCTTT.

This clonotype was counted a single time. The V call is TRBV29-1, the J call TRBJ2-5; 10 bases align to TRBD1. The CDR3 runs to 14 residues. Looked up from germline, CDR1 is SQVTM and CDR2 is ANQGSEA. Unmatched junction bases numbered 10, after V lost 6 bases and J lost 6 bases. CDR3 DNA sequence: TGCAGCGTACGACAGGGGGCGAAGGGTCAGACCCAGTACTTC. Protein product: CSVRQGAKGQTQYF.

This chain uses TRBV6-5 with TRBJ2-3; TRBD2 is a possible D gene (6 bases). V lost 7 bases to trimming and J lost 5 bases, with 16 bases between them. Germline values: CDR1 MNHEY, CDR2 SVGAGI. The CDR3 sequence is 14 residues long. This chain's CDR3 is CASTRGGPEDTQYF. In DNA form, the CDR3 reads TGTGCCAGCACTCGCGGAGGGCCCGAAGATACGCAGTATTTT.

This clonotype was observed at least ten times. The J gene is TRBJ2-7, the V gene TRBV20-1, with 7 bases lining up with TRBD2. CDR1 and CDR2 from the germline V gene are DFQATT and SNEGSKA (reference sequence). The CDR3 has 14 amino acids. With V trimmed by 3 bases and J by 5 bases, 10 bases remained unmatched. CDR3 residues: CSASFAGAVNEQYF. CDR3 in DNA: TGCAGTGCTAGTTTTGCGGGAGCGGTTAACGAGCAGTACTTC.